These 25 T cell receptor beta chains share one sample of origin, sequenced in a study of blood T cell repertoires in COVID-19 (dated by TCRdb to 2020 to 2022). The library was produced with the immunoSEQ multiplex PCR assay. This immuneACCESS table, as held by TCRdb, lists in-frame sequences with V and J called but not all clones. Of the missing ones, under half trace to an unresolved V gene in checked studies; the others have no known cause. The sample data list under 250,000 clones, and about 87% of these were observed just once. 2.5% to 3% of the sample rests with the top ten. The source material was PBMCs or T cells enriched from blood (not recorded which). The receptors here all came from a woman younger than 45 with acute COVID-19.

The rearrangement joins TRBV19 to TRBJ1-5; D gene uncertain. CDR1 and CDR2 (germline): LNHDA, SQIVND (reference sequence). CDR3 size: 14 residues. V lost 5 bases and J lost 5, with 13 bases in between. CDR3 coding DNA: TGTGCCAGTAGTCCCGAGGGAAGTGATCAGCCCCAGCATTTT. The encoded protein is CASSPEGSDQPQHF.

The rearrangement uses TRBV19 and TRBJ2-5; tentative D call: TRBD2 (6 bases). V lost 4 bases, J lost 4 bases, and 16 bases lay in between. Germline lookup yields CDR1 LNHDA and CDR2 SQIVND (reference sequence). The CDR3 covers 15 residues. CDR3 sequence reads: CASSTWDSAGETQYF. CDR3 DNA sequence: TGTGCCAGTAGTACTTGGGACTCAGCGGGAGAGACCCAGTACTTC.

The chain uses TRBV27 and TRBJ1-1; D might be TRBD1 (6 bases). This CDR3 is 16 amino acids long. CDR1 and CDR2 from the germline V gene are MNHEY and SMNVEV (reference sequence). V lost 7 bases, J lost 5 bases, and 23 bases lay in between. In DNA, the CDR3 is TGTGCCAGCATAAGGGGGTTGGGGCAGGGAAGAACTGAAGCTTTCTTT. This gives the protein CASIRGLGQGRTEAFF.

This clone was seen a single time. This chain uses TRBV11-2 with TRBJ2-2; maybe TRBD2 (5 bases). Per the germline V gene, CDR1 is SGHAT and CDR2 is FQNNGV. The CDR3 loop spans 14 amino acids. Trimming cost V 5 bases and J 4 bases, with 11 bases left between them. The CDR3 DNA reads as TGTGCCAGCAGCCGGAGCGGATTCACCGGGGAGCTGTTTTTT. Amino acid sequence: CASSRSGFTGELFF.

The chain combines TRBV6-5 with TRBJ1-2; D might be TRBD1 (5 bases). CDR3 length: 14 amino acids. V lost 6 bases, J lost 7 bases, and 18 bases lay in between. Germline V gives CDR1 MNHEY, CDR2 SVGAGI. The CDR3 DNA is TGTGCCAGCAGGGCCTCTTGGACAAGTCGTGGCTACACCTTC. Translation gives CASRASWTSRGYTF.

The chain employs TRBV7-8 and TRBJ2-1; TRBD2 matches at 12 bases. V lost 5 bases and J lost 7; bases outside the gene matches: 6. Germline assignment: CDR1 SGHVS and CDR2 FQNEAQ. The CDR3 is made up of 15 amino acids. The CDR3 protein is CASSPRLAGENEQFF. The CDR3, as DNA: TGTGCCAGCAGCCCAAGACTAGCGGGGGAAAATGAGCAGTTCTTC.

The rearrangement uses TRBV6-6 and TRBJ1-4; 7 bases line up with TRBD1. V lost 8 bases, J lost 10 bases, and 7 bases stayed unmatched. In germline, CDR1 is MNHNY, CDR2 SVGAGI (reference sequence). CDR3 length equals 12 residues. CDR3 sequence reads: CASGNQGVKLFF. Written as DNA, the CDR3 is TGTGCCAGCGGAAATCAGGGGGTAAAACTGTTTTTT.

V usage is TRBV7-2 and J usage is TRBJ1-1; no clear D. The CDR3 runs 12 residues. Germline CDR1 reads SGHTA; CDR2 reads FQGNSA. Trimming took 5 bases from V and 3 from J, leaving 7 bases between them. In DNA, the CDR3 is TGTGCCAGCAGCCGGGTAGACACTGAAGCTTTCTTT. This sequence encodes CASSRVDTEAFF.

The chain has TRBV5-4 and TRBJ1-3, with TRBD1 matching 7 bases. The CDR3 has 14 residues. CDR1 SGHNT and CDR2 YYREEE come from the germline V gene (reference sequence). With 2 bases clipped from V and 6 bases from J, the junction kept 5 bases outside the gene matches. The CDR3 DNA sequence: TGTGCCAGCAGCTTCACAGGGGTTGCAAACACCATATATTTT. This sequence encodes CASSFTGVANTIYF. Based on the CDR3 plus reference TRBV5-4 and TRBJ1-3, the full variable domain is ETGVTQSPTHLIKTRGQQVTLRCSSQSGHNTVSWYQQALGQGPQFIFQYYREEENGRGNFPPRFSGLQFPNYSSELNVNALELDDSALYLCASSFTGVANTIYFGEGSWLTVV.

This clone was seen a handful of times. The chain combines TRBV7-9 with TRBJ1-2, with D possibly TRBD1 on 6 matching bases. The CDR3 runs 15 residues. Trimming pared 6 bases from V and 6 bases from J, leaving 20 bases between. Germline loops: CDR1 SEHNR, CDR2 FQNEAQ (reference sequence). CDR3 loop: CASRPSPRGQNGYTF. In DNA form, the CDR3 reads TGTGCCAGCAGACCTAGCCCTCGTGGACAGAATGGCTACACCTTC.

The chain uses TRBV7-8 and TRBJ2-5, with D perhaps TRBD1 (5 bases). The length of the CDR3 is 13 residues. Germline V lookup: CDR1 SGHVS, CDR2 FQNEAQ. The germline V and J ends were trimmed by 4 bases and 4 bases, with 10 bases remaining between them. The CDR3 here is CASSSGRPETQYF. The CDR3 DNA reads TGTGCCAGCAGCTCAGGGCGCCCAGAGACCCAGTACTTC.

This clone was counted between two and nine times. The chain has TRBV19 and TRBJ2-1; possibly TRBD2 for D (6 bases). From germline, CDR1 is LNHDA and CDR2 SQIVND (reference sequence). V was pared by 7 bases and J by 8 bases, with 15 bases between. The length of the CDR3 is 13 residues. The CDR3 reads CASNHGGAHEQFF. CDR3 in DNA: TGTGCCAGTAATCATGGAGGGGCCCATGAGCAGTTCTTC.

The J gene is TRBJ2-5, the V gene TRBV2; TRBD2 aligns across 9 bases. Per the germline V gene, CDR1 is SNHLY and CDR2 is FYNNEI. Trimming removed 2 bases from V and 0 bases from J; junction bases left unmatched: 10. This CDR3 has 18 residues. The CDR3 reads CASSETVEAGGHQETQYF. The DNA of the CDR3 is TGTGCCAGCAGTGAAACGGTAGAAGCGGGGGGACACCAAGAGACCCAGTACTTC.

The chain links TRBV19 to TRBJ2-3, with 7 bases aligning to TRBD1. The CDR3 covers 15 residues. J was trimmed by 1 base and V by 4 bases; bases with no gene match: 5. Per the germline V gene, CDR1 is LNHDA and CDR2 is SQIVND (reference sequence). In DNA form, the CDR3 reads TGTGCCAGTAGTAAAAACAGGGGTGGCACAGATACGCAGTATTTT. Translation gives CASSKNRGGTDTQYF.

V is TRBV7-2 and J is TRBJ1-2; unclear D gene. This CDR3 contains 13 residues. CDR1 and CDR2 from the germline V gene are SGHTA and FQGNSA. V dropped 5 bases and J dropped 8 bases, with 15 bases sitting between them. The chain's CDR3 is CASSQPQGRGYTF. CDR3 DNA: TGTGCCAGCAGCCAACCCCAAGGGAGGGGCTACACCTTC.

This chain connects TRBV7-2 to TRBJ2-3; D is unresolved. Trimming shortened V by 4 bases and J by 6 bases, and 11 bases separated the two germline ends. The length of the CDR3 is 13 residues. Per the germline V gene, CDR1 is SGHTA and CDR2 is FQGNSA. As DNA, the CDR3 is TGTGCCAGCAGCTCAGTACCAACGGATACGCAGTATTTT. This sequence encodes CASSSVPTDTQYF.

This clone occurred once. CDR3 DNA sequence: TGTGCCAGCAGTTACAGGGGGAAGAATGAAAAACTGTTTTTT. Its protein product is CASSYRGKNEKLFF. The V and J genes are TRBV27 and TRBJ1-4, with TRBD1 matching over 8 bases. Germline trimming cut 4 bases from V and 5 bases from J; bases unmatched to any gene: 3. The CDR3 spans 14 residues. Germline CDR1 is MNHEY and CDR2 is SMNVEV (reference sequence).

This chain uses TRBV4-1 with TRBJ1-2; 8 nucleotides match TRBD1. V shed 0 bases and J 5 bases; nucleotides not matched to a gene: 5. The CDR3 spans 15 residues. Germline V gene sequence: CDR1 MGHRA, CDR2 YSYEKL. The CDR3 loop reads CASSQDDRGQYGYTF. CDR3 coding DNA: TGCGCCAGCAGCCAAGACGACAGGGGCCAGTATGGCTACACCTTC.

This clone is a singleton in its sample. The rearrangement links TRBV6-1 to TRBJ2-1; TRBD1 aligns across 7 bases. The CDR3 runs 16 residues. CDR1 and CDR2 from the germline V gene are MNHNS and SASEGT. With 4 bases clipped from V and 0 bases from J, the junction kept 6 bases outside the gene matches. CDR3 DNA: TGTGCCAGCAGTGGACCACCAGGGGGCTCCTACAATGAGCAGTTCTTC. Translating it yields CASSGPPGGSYNEQFF.

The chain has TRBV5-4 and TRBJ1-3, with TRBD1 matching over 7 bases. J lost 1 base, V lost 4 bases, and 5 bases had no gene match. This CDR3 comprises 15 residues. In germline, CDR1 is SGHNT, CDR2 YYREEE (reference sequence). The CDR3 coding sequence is TGTGCCAGCAGCCTAGGACAGGATTCTGGAAACACCATATATTTT. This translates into CASSLGQDSGNTIYF.

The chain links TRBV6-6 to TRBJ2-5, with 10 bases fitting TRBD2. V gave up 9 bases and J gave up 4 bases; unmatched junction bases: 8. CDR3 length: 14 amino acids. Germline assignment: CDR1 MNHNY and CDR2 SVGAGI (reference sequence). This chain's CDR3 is CASAPAGGRETQYF. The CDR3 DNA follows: TGTGCCAGTGCGCCAGCGGGGGGGCGAGAGACCCAGTACTTC.

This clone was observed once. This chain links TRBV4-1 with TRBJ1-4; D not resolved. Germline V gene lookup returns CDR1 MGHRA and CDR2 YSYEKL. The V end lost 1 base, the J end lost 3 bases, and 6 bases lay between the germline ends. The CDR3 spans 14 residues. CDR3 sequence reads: CASSQVRSNEKLFF. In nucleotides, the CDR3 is TGCGCCAGCAGCCAAGTACGGTCTAATGAAAAACTGTTTTTT.

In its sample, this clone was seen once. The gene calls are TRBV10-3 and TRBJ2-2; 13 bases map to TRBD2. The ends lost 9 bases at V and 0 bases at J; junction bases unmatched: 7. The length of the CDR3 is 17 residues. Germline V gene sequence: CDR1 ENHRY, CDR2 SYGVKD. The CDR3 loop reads CAINGLAGDPNTGELFF. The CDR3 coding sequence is TGTGCCATAAACGGACTAGCGGGGGACCCGAACACCGGGGAGCTGTTTTTT.

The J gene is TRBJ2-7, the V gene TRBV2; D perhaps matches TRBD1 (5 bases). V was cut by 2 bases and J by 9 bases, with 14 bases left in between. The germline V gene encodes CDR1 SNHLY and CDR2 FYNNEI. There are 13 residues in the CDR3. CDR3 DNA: TGTGCCAGCAGTGAACAGCAGGGTGGGGTGCAGTACTTC. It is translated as CASSEQQGGVQYF.

In DNA, the CDR3 is TGTGCCAGCAGTCCCGGGAGGGGGGCTTACAATGAGCAGTTCTTC. This codes for CASSPGRGAYNEQFF. The chain links TRBV2 to TRBJ2-1; the match to TRBD2 covers 8 bases. The germline CDR1 and CDR2 sequences are SNHLY and FYNNEI. This CDR3 has 15 amino acids. Trimming removed 5 bases from V and 4 bases from J; junction bases left unmatched: 7.